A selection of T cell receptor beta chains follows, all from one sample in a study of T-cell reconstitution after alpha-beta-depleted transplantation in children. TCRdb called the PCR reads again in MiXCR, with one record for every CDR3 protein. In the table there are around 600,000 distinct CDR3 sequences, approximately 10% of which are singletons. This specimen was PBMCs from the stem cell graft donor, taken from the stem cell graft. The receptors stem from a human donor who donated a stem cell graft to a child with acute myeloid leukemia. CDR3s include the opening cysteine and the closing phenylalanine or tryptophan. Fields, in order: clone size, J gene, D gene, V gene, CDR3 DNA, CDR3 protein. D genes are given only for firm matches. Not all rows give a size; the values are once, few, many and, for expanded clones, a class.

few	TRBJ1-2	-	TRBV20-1	TGCAGTGTAATCAGGGCCAACTATGGCTACACCTTC	CSVIRANYGYTF
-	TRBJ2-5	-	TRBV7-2	TGTGCCAGCAGCCCGAGCGGACTGCTGGAGACCCAGTACTTC	CASSPSGLLETQYF
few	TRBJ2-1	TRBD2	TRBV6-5	TGTGCCAGCAGTTACCACCAATCGACTAGCGTAAGGAGGAATGAGCAGTTCTTC	CASSYHQSTSVRRNEQFF
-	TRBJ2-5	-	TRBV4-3	TGCGCCAGCAGCCAAGTCCTTTCAGAGACCCAGTACTTC	CASSQVLSETQYF
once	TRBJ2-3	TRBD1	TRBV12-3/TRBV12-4	TGTGCCAGCAGCCCGGACAGGGGGGGTGGAGATACGCAGTATTTT	CASSPDRGGGDTQYF
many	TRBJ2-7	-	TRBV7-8	TGTGCCAGCAGCTCCTCGCCTAACAGGGTTCTCGACTCCTACGAGCAGTACTTC	CASSSSPNRVLDSYEQYF
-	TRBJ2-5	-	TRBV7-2	TGTGCCAGCAGCTTAGATATGCGGTCGCAAGAGACCCAGTACTTC	CASSLDMRSQETQYF
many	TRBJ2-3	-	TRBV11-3	TGTGCCAGCAGCCTAGGTAGCAGGACGCAGTATTTT	CASSLGSRTQYF
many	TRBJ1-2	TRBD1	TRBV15	TGTGCCACCAGCAGAGAAGGACAGGGGGGTGGCTACACCTTC	CATSREGQGGGYTF
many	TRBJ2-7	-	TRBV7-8	TGTGCCAGCACCCCCTTTCGGGGGTACGAGCAGTACTTC	CASTPFRGYEQYF
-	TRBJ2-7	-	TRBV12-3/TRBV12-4	TGTGCCAGCAGTTTCGGGTTGGGCGGCGGTTACGAGCAGTACTTC	CASSFGLGGGYEQYF
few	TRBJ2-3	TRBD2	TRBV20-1	TGCAGTGCGGCGGGGGGGAGGTCTAGCACAGATACGCAGTATTTT	CSAAGGRSSTDTQYF
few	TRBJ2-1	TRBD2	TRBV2	TGTGCCAGCAGTGGGGGTACGGGACTAGCGGGAGGGGATGAGCAGTTCTTC	CASSGGTGLAGGDEQFF
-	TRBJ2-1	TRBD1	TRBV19	TGTGCCAGTAGTATTAATAGGGGACAGGGGATCGGTGAGCAGTTCTTC	CASSINRGQGIGEQFF
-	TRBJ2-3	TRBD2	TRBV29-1	TGCAGCGTTGGGGACGGCGGGAGCGCAGATACGCAGTATTTT	CSVGDGGSADTQYF
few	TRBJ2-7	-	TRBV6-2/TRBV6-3	TGTGCCAGCAGCGAACCGAGTGAGGAGCAGTACTTC	CASSEPSEEQYF
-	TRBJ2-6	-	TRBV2	TGTGCCACTCCGCTCTCTGGGGCCAACGTCCTGACTTTC	CATPLSGANVLTF
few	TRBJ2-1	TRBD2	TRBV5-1	TGCGCCAGCAGTCCGGGGGGAGCGGCAATCTACAATGAGCAGTTCTTC	CASSPGGAAIYNEQFF
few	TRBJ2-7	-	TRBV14	TGTGCCAGCAGCCAACTGGAGGGCTACCTTTACGAGCAGTACTTC	CASSQLEGYLYEQYF
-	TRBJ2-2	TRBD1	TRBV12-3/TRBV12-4	TGTGCCAGCAGTCGGACGGGACAGGGGAGGGTCGGGGAGCTGTTTTTT	CASSRTGQGRVGELFF
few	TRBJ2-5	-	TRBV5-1	TGCGCCAGCAGCCTGGGCAAACAACAAGAGACCCAGTACTTC	CASSLGKQQETQYF
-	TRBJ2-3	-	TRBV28	TGTGCCAGCAGTTCCTTACAGACAGATGCGCAGTATTTT	CASSSLQTDAQYF
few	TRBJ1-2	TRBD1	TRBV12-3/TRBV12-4	TGTGCCAGCACCCGGACAGGGGGAGGCTATGGCTACACCTTC	CASTRTGGGYGYTF
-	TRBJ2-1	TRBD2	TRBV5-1	TGCGCCAGCAGCTTGACTAGCGGGAGCACTGAGCAGTTCTTC	CASSLTSGSTEQFF
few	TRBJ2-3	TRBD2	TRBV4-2	TGTGCCAGCAGCCAAGACCAGCGGGAGTACGGTACGCAGTATTTT	CASSQDQREYGTQYF
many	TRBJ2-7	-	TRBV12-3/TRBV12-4	TGTGCCAGCAGTTTACGGGGGGCTTCCTACGAGCAGTACTTC	CASSLRGASYEQYF
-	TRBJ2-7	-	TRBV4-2	TGTGCCAGCAGCCCTTTATTCGGGATCTACGAGCAGTACTTC	CASSPLFGIYEQYF
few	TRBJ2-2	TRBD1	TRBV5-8	TGTGCCAGCAGCTTGGCCCGGGACAGGGGGACCGGGGAGCTGTTTTTT	CASSLARDRGTGELFF
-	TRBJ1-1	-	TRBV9	TGTGCCAGCAGCGTACTCTCCGGGGCGGGAACTGAAGCTTTCTTT	CASSVLSGAGTEAFF
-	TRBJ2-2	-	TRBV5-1	TGCGCCAGCAGCTTGGTTGTGGGAATGAACACCGGGGAGCTGTTTTTT	CASSLVVGMNTGELFF
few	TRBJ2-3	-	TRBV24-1	TGTGCCACCAGTGAGGTGGGACGCACAGATACGCAGTATTTT	CATSEVGRTDTQYF
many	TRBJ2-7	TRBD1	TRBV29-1	TGCAGCTATAAATCCGGGACAGGTGGTCACAACGAGCAGTACTTC	CSYKSGTGGHNEQYF
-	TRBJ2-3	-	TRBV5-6	TGTGCCAGCAGCCTGACTAGTTGGAGTACAGATACGCAGTATTTT	CASSLTSWSTDTQYF
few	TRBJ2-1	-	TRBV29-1	TGCAGCTCTAGAACGGTCAATGAGCAGTTCTTC	CSSRTVNEQFF
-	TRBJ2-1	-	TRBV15	TGTGCCACCAGCTTGGACTTAGGGATATACAATGAGCAGTTCTTC	CATSLDLGIYNEQFF
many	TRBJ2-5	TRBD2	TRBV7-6	TGTGCCAGCAGCTGGGGACTAGCGGTCCAAGAGACCCAGTACTTC	CASSWGLAVQETQYF
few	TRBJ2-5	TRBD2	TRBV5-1	TGCGCCAGCAGCGTGCTAGCGGGAGGGCAAGAGACCCAGTACTTC	CASSVLAGGQETQYF
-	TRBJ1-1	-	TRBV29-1	TGCAGCGCCGAACCCCAGAGTTGGGGCACTGAAGCTTTCTTT	CSAEPQSWGTEAFF
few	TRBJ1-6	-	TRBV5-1	TGCGCCAGCAGCTTGGATGGGGTGGGTTCACCCCTCCACTTT	CASSLDGVGSPLHF
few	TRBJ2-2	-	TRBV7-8	TGTGCCAGCATGTTTCTGGAACCCACCGGGGAGCTGTTTTTT	CASMFLEPTGELFF
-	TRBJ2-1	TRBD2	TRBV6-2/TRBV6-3	TGTGCCAGCAACTCCTTTGGGACTACCTCCTACAATGAGCAGTTCTTC	CASNSFGTTSYNEQFF
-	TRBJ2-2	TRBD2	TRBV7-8	TGTGCCAGCAGCCCAGACACGAGCGGGAATACCGGGGAGCTGTTTTTT	CASSPDTSGNTGELFF
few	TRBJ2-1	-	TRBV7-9	TGTGCCAGCAGTGGAACCAGGGCCTACTACAATGAGCAGTTCTTC	CASSGTRAYYNEQFF
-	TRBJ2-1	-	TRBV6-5	TGTGCCAGCAGTTACTCTGTCCGGGAGTCGAACAATGAGCAGTTCTTC	CASSYSVRESNNEQFF
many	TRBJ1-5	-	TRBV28	TGTGCCAGCAGTCCCCTCGACAGGATGGGGCAGCCCCAGCATTTT	CASSPLDRMGQPQHF